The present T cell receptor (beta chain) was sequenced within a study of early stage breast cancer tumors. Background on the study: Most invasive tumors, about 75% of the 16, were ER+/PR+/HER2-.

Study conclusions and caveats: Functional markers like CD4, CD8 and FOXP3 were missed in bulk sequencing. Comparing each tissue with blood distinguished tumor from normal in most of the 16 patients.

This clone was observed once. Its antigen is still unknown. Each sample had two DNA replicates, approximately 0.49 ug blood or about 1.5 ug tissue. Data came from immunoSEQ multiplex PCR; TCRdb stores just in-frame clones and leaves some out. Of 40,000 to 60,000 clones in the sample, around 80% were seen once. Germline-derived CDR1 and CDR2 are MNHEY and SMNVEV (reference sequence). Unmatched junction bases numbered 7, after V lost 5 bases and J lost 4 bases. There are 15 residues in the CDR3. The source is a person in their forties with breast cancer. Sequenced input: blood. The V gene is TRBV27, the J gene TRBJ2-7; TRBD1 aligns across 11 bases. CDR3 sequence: CASSGQGAKVYEQYF. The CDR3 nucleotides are TGTGCCAGCAGTGGACAGGGGGCGAAAGTATACGAGCAGTACTTC.